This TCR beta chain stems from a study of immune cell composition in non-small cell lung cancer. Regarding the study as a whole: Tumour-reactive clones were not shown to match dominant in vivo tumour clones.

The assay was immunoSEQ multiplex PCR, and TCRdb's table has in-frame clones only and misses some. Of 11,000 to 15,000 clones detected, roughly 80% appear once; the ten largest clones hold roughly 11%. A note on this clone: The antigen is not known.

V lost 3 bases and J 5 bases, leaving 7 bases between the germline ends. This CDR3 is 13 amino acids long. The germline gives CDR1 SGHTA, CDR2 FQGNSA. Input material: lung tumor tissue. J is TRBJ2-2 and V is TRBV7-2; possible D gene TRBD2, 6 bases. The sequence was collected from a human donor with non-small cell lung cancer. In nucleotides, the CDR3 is TGTGCCAGCAGCTTCGCGGGGACCGGGGAGCTGTTTTTT. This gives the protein CASSFAGTGELFF.